This TCR beta chain was recorded in a study of blood T cell repertoires in COVID-19. The wider study: From the United States, Italy and Spain came samples of acute and convalescent COVID-19.

TCRdb keeps only in-frame clones here, not all; method: immunoSEQ multiplex PCR. The table lists approximately 270,000 clones, around 90% of them singletons. This clone was seen just once. The V and J ends lost 5 bases and 0 bases respectively, with 10 bases between them. The CDR3 has 14 residues. Germline-derived CDR1 and CDR2 are SGHVS and FQNEAQ. This sequence was found in a man aged 18 to 30 with active or convalescent COVID-19. The sequencing input was peripheral blood. The chain couples TRBV7-8 to TRBJ1-2; maybe TRBD1 (6 bases). CDR3 DNA: TGTGCCAGCAGCCGCCAGGGGTCTAACTATGGCTACACCTTC. It is translated as CASSRQGSNYGYTF. The full variable domain, completed using reference TRBV7-8 and TRBJ1-2, is GAGVSQSPRYKVAKRGQDVALRCDPISGHVSLFWYQQALGQGPEFLTYFQNEAQLDKSGLPSDRFFAERPEGSVSTLKIQRTQQEDSAVYLCASSRQGSNYGYTFGSGTRLTVV.